This is a list of T cell receptor beta chains from one sample in a study of blood T cell repertoires in COVID-19. Using immunoSEQ multiplex PCR, the repertoire was profiled, and TCRdb retains in-frame clones only, with some absent. The sample comprises about 60,000 clones, about 80% of which are singletons, and approximately 18% rests with the top ten. The sequenced sample consisted of peripheral blood. These receptors all stem from a man aged 30-40 years with COVID-19, enrolled during active disease. Each CDR3 is given with its conserved first and last residue. D genes are given only for firm matches.

TRBJ2-7	TRBD1	16	TRBV4-2	CASSQDYGTGAYEQYF
TRBJ2-1	TRBD2	17	TRBV27	CASRGLVSGGAYNEQFF
TRBJ1-2	-	15	TRBV2	CASSHSQQGVYGYTF
TRBJ1-3	TRBD1	17	TRBV4-2	CASSQRLQGAAGNTIYF
TRBJ2-1	TRBD2	14	TRBV5-1	CASHKRTSQNEQFF
TRBJ2-7	-	12	TRBV20-1	CSASQDSYEQYF
TRBJ1-3	TRBD1	13	TRBV6-5	CASRTGAGNTIYF
TRBJ2-1	TRBD2	13	TRBV20-1	CSASGGRIDEQFF
TRBJ2-1	-	14	TRBV6-5	CATGNRGGNNEQFF
TRBJ2-3	-	14	TRBV7-3	CASSLSGGPDTQYF
TRBJ1-1	-	12	TRBV13	CASSYRQAEAFF
TRBJ2-1	-	19	TRBV5-1	CASSLGLGGALSSYNEQFF
TRBJ1-3	-	14	TRBV6-1	CASSDRDSGNTIYF
TRBJ2-1	TRBD2	15	TRBV6-1	CASSDGSAGGTEQFF
TRBJ2-5	TRBD2	12	TRBV28	CASTPGRVGQYF
TRBJ2-2	TRBD2	14	TRBV2	CASFRSGVTGELFF
TRBJ2-2	TRBD2	17	TRBV7-2	CASSPTSGGAATGELFF
TRBJ1-2	-	15	TRBV28	CASSPLEGSYYGYTF
TRBJ2-2	TRBD1	18	TRBV7-8	CASSSYRQGRGITGELFF
TRBJ1-1	-	14	TRBV4-2	CASSQDAGNTEAFF
TRBJ2-3	TRBD2	16	TRBV7-2	CASSLGSGGPTDTQYF
TRBJ2-3	TRBD2	16	TRBV10-3	CAIRDIGLAGVDTQYF
TRBJ1-5	TRBD1	14	TRBV11-2	CASSTGQLNQPQHF
TRBJ1-3	-	16	TRBV18	CASSPRDTGSGNTIYF
TRBJ1-1	-	17	TRBV4-1	CASSQVGAESLNTEAFF
TRBJ2-3	TRBD2	20	TRBV23-1	CASSQRSSGRGVGGTDTQYF
TRBJ2-1	TRBD2	17	TRBV2	CASSETPGTSGSNEQFF
TRBJ2-4	TRBD2	17	TRBV3-1/TRBV3-2	CASSQEGGRPLGNIQYF